These 28 T cell receptor beta chains share one sample of origin, sequenced in a study of blood T cells in healthy people across ages (dated by TCRdb to between 2015 and 2016). Receptor amplification or capture employed 5' RACE. TCRdb shows the sequencer as Illumina HiSeq 2500. A second PCR of roughly 6 to 11 cycles was run with a J-beta primer mix and a sample-barcoded 5' primer. The raw public data were reprocessed by TCRdb itself: fastp quality trimming at Q25, MiXCR clonotype calling, in-frame beta chains only. Merged by CDR3 protein, the rows form single entries marked with the most common genes and DNA. This sample has over a million distinct CDR3 sequences in its table, and 55% to 75% of those were observed once. Of the sample, roughly 6.3% falls within the top ten clones. The specimen sequenced was blood. Receptor source: a man in his late teens or twenties in good health.

This chain joins TRBV28 and TRBJ1-5; 7 bases align to TRBD1. V dropped 6 bases and J dropped 3; count of bases not matched to a gene: 5. The germline V gene has CDR1 MDHEN and CDR2 SYDVKM. The CDR3 runs 14 residues. The CDR3 loop reads CASRTGQPNQPQHF. DNA for the CDR3: TGTGCCAGCAGGACGGGACAGCCCAATCAGCCCCAGCATTTT.

This chain uses TRBV6-2 or TRBV6-3 with TRBJ2-1; TRBD1 might be the D (7 bases). The CDR3 runs to 15 residues. Germline V CDR1 and CDR2: MNHEY, SVGEGT. Trimming left V 3 bases short and J 3 bases short, with 12 bases between. CDR3 bases: TGTGCCAGCAGTTATCAGGGGGGCATCTACAATGAGCAGTTCTTC. As protein: CASSYQGGIYNEQFF.

The chain couples TRBV27 to TRBJ1-4; no firm D call. CDR3 length equals 14 residues. Germline V gene data show CDR1 as MNHEY and CDR2 as SMNVEV (reference sequence). Trimming took off 2 bases at V and 8 bases at J, with 12 bases between the two ends. CDR3 region: CASSLRPMIEKLFF. The DNA for the CDR3 is TGTGCCAGCAGTTTACGACCCATGATCGAAAAACTGTTTTTT.

As for this clonotype: Germline is not matched at one junction end, which may reflect a read error. V is TRBV6-5 and J is TRBJ2-1; a possible D gene is TRBD1 (7 bases). The CDR3 sequence is 17 residues long. Germline V gene sequence: CDR1 MNHEY, CDR2 SVGAGI. CDR3 in amino acids: CAGSYSPGGSFGSEQFF. The CDR3 nucleotides read TGTGCCGGCAGTTACTCGCCAGGGGGGAGTTTCGGGAGTGAGCAGTTCTTC.

The V call is TRBV4-3, the J call TRBJ2-7; 9 nucleotides line up with TRBD2. V lost 0 bases, J lost 3 bases, and 6 bases stayed unmatched. Germline V lookup: CDR1 LGHNA, CDR2 YSLEER. This CDR3 has 16 residues. CDR3 nucleotides: TGCGCCAGCAGCCAAGAAGCAGCGGGGGGCTACTACGAGCAGTACTTC. Its protein product is CASSQEAAGGYYEQYF.

J is TRBJ1-1 and V is TRBV12-3 or TRBV12-4; D unclear. The CDR3 loop spans 14 amino acids. Trimming shortened V by 3 bases and J by 3 bases, and 11 bases separated the two germline ends. The CDR3 is CASSFEGGYTEAFF. CDR3 in DNA: TGTGCCAGCAGTTTCGAGGGCGGGTACACTGAAGCTTTCTTT.

The J gene is TRBJ2-3, the V gene TRBV9, with D tentatively TRBD2 (6 bases). Trimming cost V 0 bases and J 2 bases, with 16 bases left between them. From germline, CDR1 is SGDLS and CDR2 YYNGEE. CDR3 length: 17 residues. The CDR3 reads CASSVDSLATSTDTQYF. In nucleotides, the CDR3 is TGTGCCAGCAGCGTAGATTCACTAGCTACCTCCACAGATACGCAGTATTTT.

This clonotype showed up just a few times. The chain combines TRBV7-2 with TRBJ2-7, with D uncertain. V lost 5 bases, J lost 4 bases, and 12 bases lay in between. CDR3 length: 13 residues. Germline loops: CDR1 SGHTA, CDR2 FQGNSA. The CDR3, as DNA: TGTGCCAGCAGCGAAATAATCACGTACGAGCAGTACTTC. It encodes CASSEIITYEQYF.

A few counts support this clonotype. This chain uses TRBV4-1 with TRBJ1-1, with D uncertain. Trimming took 2 bases from V and 1 from J, leaving 8 bases between them. The CDR3 loop spans 14 amino acids. Per germline, CDR1 MGHRA and CDR2 YSYEKL. The CDR3 spells CASSQSLGNTEAFF. The CDR3 DNA reads as TGCGCCAGCAGCCAATCCCTAGGGAACACTGAAGCTTTCTTT.

V gene TRBV12-3 or TRBV12-4 combines with J gene TRBJ2-4; unclear D gene. This CDR3 has 13 residues. Trimming removed 6 bases at V and 7 bases at J, with 13 bases between. The CDR3 sequence is CASRTSRVNIQYF. The CDR3 DNA is TGTGCCAGCAGGACATCCCGGGTGAACATTCAGTACTTC.

The rearrangement links TRBV12-3 or TRBV12-4 to TRBJ2-3; tentative D call: TRBD2 (6 bases). The CDR3 is made up of 21 amino acids. V was cut by 7 bases and J by 2 bases, with 34 bases left in between. CDR3 residues: CASTIGEAERWRVLFTDTQYF. The CDR3 DNA follows: TGTGCCAGCACCATAGGGGAGGCGGAAAGGTGGCGGGTACTTTTCACAGATACGCAGTATTTT.

The chain recombines TRBV7-8 with TRBJ2-5; 12 nucleotides line up with TRBD1. From germline, CDR1 is SGHVS and CDR2 FQNEAQ. J gave up 6 bases and V 5 bases, and 10 bases lay outside the gene matches. This CDR3 contains 16 residues. The CDR3 here is CASSQHGTGGGKTQYF. In DNA, the CDR3 is TGTGCCAGCAGCCAGCACGGGACAGGGGGCGGAAAGACCCAGTACTTC.

This sequence joins TRBV25-1 and TRBJ2-7, with D perhaps matching TRBD2 (6 bases). The CDR3 consists of 10 residues. Germline V gene data show CDR1 as MGHDK and CDR2 as SYGVNS. The germline V and J ends were trimmed by 8 bases and 10 bases, with 12 bases remaining between them. CDR3 loop: CASSAGRQYF. DNA of the CDR3: TGTGCCAGCTCGGCGGGGAGACAGTACTTC.

This sequence joins TRBV3-1 and TRBJ2-2; D remains ambiguous. V lost 8 bases and J 6 bases, leaving 10 bases between the germline ends. Germline V gene lookup returns CDR1 LGHDT and CDR2 YNNKEL (reference sequence). The CDR3 is made up of 12 amino acids. This CDR3 is CASLRFPGELFF. The CDR3 nucleotides read TGTGCCAGCCTCAGGTTCCCCGGGGAGCTGTTTTTT.

This clonotype was seen a handful of times. The chain joins TRBV28 to TRBJ2-4; D assignment may be TRBD1 or TRBD2 (5 bases each). Trimming pared 4 bases from V and 9 bases from J, leaving 13 bases between. The CDR3 spans 13 residues. Germline V CDR1 and CDR2: MDHEN, SYDVKM. CDR3 loop: CASSSQGTAIQYF. The CDR3 nucleotides read TGTGCCAGCAGTTCCCAAGGGACGGCCATTCAGTACTTC.

The V call is TRBV20-1, the J call TRBJ2-3, with TRBD2 identical over 8 bases. Germline CDR1 reads DFQATT; CDR2 reads SNEGSKA (reference sequence). The CDR3 is 17 residues long. V lost 4 bases to trimming and J lost 0 bases; unmatched junction nucleotides: 12. The CDR3 loop reads CSATFRRGDPSTDTQYF. CDR3 sequence (DNA): TGCAGTGCTACCTTTCGGCGGGGGGACCCTAGCACAGATACGCAGTATTTT.

This clonotype occurred a few times. The rearrangement links TRBV6-5 to TRBJ2-1, with TRBD1 matching 8 bases. V shed 6 bases, J shed 4 bases, and the junction held 5 bases outside the gene matches. This CDR3 is 14 amino acids long. Per the germline V gene, CDR1 is MNHEY and CDR2 is SVGAGI. The CDR3 region has the DNA TGTGCCAGCAGCCGACAGGGGACTTACAATGAGCAGTTCTTC. Translation: CASSRQGTYNEQFF.

A single count supports this clonotype. CDR3 residues: CASRLGPNTGELFF. CDR3 nucleotide sequence: TGTGCCAGCCGACTGGGACCTAACACCGGGGAGCTGTTTTTT. This chain joins TRBV27 and TRBJ2-2; tentatively, D is TRBD1 or TRBD2 (5 bases each). The CDR3 sequence is 14 residues long. Germline V gene sequence: CDR1 MNHEY, CDR2 SMNVEV (reference sequence). With 8 bases removed from V and 2 bases from J, the gap between germline ends came to 12 bases.

Only a few counts were recorded for this clonotype. The chain couples TRBV9 to TRBJ2-3; a possible D gene is TRBD2 (6 bases). The length of the CDR3 is 15 residues. V was clipped by 3 bases and J by 2 bases, with 13 bases between them. Germline V gives CDR1 SGDLS, CDR2 YYNGEE. The CDR3 protein is CASSEEGTHTDTQYF. The CDR3 DNA reads as TGTGCCAGCAGCGAGGAAGGGACTCACACAGATACGCAGTATTTT.

This rearrangement joins TRBV7-9 to TRBJ2-7; D is undetermined. The CDR3 totals 15 residues. The germline CDR1 and CDR2 sequences are SEHNR and FQNEAQ (reference sequence). Trimming took off 5 bases at V and 1 base at J, with 15 bases between the two ends. The CDR3 nucleotides are TGTGCCAGCAGCGTTACAGTGAACCCGTCCTACGAGCAGTACTTC. This sequence encodes CASSVTVNPSYEQYF. Supplemented by reference TRBV7-9 and TRBJ2-7, the full variable domain reads DTGVSQNPRHKITKRGQNVTFRCDPISEHNRLYWYRQTLGQGPEFLTYFQNEAQLEKSRLLSDRFSAERPKGSFSTLEIQRTEQGDSAMYLCASSVTVNPSYEQYFGPGTRLTVT.

This chain connects TRBV6-5 to TRBJ1-6; unclear D gene. Trimming removed 6 bases at V and 8 bases at J, with 20 bases between. Germline CDR1 is MNHEY and CDR2 is SVGAGI. There are 16 residues in the CDR3. CDR3 in amino acids: CASRGPSMGSHSPLHF. The CDR3 DNA reads as TGTGCCAGCAGAGGCCCCTCCATGGGAAGTCATTCACCCCTCCACTTT.

The rearrangement uses TRBV29-1 and TRBJ1-1; D remains unclear. The CDR3 extends over 11 amino acids. V lost 1 base and J 10 bases, leaving 10 bases between the germline ends. Per germline, CDR1 SQVTM and CDR2 ANQGSEA. The CDR3 loop reads CSVEAGLRAFF. In nucleotides, the CDR3 is TGCAGCGTTGAAGCGGGGTTGCGAGCTTTCTTT. Based on the CDR3 plus reference TRBV29-1 and TRBJ1-1, the full variable domain is SAVISQKPSRDICQRGTSLTIQCQVDSQVTMMFWYRQQPGQSLTLIATANQGSEATYESGFVIDKFPISRPNLTFSTLTVSNMSPEDSSIYLCSVEAGLRAFFGQGTRLTVV.

This clonotype has just a few counts. The chain is built from TRBV12-5 and TRBJ2-5; D remains ambiguous. Germline lookup yields CDR1 LGHNT and CDR2 FRNRAP. CDR3 length: 13 residues. Trimming left V 7 bases short and J 2 bases short, with 11 bases between. The CDR3 protein is CASAAPPQETQYF. For the CDR3, the DNA is TGTGCTAGTGCCGCCCCCCCTCAAGAGACCCAGTACTTC.

Here the CDR3 DNA reads TGCGCCAGCAGCCAAAAGGCGGAGACGGGACACTCAGCCTACGAGCAGTACTTC. It encodes CASSQKAETGHSAYEQYF. The V gene is TRBV4-1, the J gene TRBJ2-7, with D maybe TRBD1 (6 bases). Germline CDR1 reads MGHRA; CDR2 reads YSYEKL. Trimming shortened V by 2 bases and J by 2 bases, and 22 bases separated the two germline ends. This CDR3 has 18 amino acids.

V and J are TRBV2 and TRBJ2-3, with 7 bases fitting TRBD1. CDR1 is SNHLY and CDR2 is FYNNEI in the germline V gene. The CDR3 sequence is 16 residues long. Germline trimming cut 6 bases from V and 2 bases from J; bases unmatched to any gene: 11. The DNA for the CDR3 is TGTGCCAGCAGCCCCAGGGGGAGTAGGAACACAGATACGCAGTATTTT. Encoded protein: CASSPRGSRNTDTQYF.

V and J are TRBV7-3 and TRBJ2-1, with TRBD1 matching over 9 bases. The J call may not be correct, given that the DNA end is closer to TRBJ2-7. The CDR3 is 15 amino acids. Germline V CDR1 and CDR2: SGHTA, FQGTGA. The CDR3 bases are TGTGCCAGCAGCGCCCGGGACAGGGCTAGGAATGAGCAGTACTTC. Its protein product is CASSARDRARNEQYF.

This clonotype has just a few counts. The chain combines TRBV20-1 with TRBJ2-1; 10 bases agree with TRBD2. There are 15 residues in the CDR3. Germline CDR1 is DFQATT and CDR2 is SNEGSKA (reference sequence). V lost 5 bases and J lost 9; bases outside the gene matches: 13. The CDR3 protein is CSASPPSGRDSEQFF. CDR3 coding DNA: TGCAGTGCTTCTCCCCCGAGCGGGAGGGATAGTGAGCAGTTCTTC.

V gene TRBV12-3 or TRBV12-4 combines with J gene TRBJ2-4; no clear D gene. The V gene lost 3 bases and the J gene lost 5 bases, with 8 bases spanning the gap. This CDR3 is built from 13 residues. The CDR3 DNA reads TGTGCCAGCAGTTTCCAGGATCAAAACATTCAGTACTTC. It is translated as CASSFQDQNIQYF.